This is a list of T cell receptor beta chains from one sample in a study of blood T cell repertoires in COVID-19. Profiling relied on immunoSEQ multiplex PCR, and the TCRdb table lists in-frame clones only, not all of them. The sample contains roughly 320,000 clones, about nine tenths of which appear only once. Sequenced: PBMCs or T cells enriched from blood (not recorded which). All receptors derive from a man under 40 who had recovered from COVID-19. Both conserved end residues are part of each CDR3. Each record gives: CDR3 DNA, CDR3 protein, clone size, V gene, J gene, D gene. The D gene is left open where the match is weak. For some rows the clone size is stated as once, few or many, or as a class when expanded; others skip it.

cdr3_nt: TGTGCCAGCGGCCGAGCGGGAACCTACGAGCAGTACTTC
cdr3_aa: CASGRAGTYEQYF
clone_size: -
v_call: TRBV11-1
j_call: TRBJ2-7
d_call: TRBD2

cdr3_nt: TGTGCCAGCAGCGCGGGGACTAGCGGTTTATACGAGCAGTACTTC
cdr3_aa: CASSAGTSGLYEQYF
clone_size: -
v_call: TRBV9
j_call: TRBJ2-7
d_call: TRBD2

cdr3_nt: TGTGCCTCCCGGGACAGGGGGCTTAGGTATGGCTACACCTTC
cdr3_aa: CASRDRGLRYGYTF
clone_size: few
v_call: TRBV6-5
j_call: TRBJ1-2
d_call: TRBD1

cdr3_nt: TGTGCCAGCAGTTTTGATACAACTAACAGGGAGACCCAGTACTTC
cdr3_aa: CASSFDTTNRETQYF
clone_size: few
v_call: TRBV27
j_call: TRBJ2-5
d_call: -

cdr3_nt: TGTGCCAGCTCACGCATGGATTCCGGGAATGAAAAACTGTTTTTT
cdr3_aa: CASSRMDSGNEKLFF
clone_size: -
v_call: TRBV18
j_call: TRBJ1-4
d_call: -

cdr3_nt: TGTGCCAGCAGTTCTGGACTCACCAATGAAAAACTGTTTTTT
cdr3_aa: CASSSGLTNEKLFF
clone_size: -
v_call: TRBV6-6
j_call: TRBJ1-4
d_call: -

cdr3_nt: TGTGCCAGCAGCCTAAGTAGGGGGACTAATGAAAAACTGTTTTTT
cdr3_aa: CASSLSRGTNEKLFF
clone_size: -
v_call: TRBV14
j_call: TRBJ1-4
d_call: -

cdr3_nt: TGCGCCAGCAGCAGGACAGACCAAGAGACCCAGTACTTC
cdr3_aa: CASSRTDQETQYF
clone_size: few
v_call: TRBV5-1
j_call: TRBJ2-5
d_call: -

cdr3_nt: TGTGCCAGCAGTGTAACAGGGGTGAGCGGAAACACCATATATTTT
cdr3_aa: CASSVTGVSGNTIYF
clone_size: -
v_call: TRBV2
j_call: TRBJ1-3
d_call: TRBD1

cdr3_nt: TGCAGCGTTGAAGATCGTTGGACAGGGGGCTATGGCTACACCTTC
cdr3_aa: CSVEDRWTGGYGYTF
clone_size: -
v_call: TRBV29-1
j_call: TRBJ1-2
d_call: TRBD1

cdr3_nt: TGTGCCAGCAGCAAGGACTCTCACATCTACGAGCAGTACTTC
cdr3_aa: CASSKDSHIYEQYF
clone_size: once
v_call: TRBV5-4
j_call: TRBJ2-7
d_call: -

cdr3_nt: TGTGCCAGCAGCTTAGGTCGAGGGGGCGCGAGGTCCTACGAGCAGTACTTC
cdr3_aa: CASSLGRGGARSYEQYF
clone_size: -
v_call: TRBV7-8
j_call: TRBJ2-7
d_call: TRBD1

cdr3_nt: TGTGCCAGCAGAAGCCGGGGCAATCAGCCCCAGCATTTT
cdr3_aa: CASRSRGNQPQHF
clone_size: -
v_call: TRBV28
j_call: TRBJ1-5
d_call: -

cdr3_nt: TGTGCCAGTAGTATAGATATGGATAGCGGGAGCTCCTACGAGCAGTACTTC
cdr3_aa: CASSIDMDSGSSYEQYF
clone_size: -
v_call: TRBV19
j_call: TRBJ2-7
d_call: TRBD2

cdr3_nt: TGTGCCAGCAGTTTACGGGCTAGCGGCCTCACAGATACGCAGTATTTT
cdr3_aa: CASSLRASGLTDTQYF
clone_size: -
v_call: TRBV27
j_call: TRBJ2-3
d_call: TRBD2

cdr3_nt: TGTGCCAGCAGTTACTCGTCCCAGGGGGGTAAGGAGACCCAGTACTTC
cdr3_aa: CASSYSSQGGKETQYF
clone_size: -
v_call: TRBV6-6
j_call: TRBJ2-5
d_call: -

cdr3_nt: TGTGCCAGCAGCTTATCGGAACAGCGGGAGACCCAGTACTTC
cdr3_aa: CASSLSEQRETQYF
clone_size: -
v_call: TRBV7-9
j_call: TRBJ2-5
d_call: -

cdr3_nt: TGTGCCAGCAGCCTTACTAGCGGGGCTTCCTACGAGCAGTACTTC
cdr3_aa: CASSLTSGASYEQYF
clone_size: -
v_call: TRBV7-2
j_call: TRBJ2-7
d_call: TRBD2